The entry below describes one TCR beta chain. Self-reported history from a screening survey and questionnaire set each donor's cohort. The sample comes from a study of blood T cell repertoires in COVID-19. The length of the CDR3 is 19 residues. Looked up from germline, CDR1 is LGHNA and CDR2 is YSLEER. The ends lost 1 base at V and 4 bases at J; junction bases unmatched: 16. TCRdb's copy holds only in-frame clones and misses some; the assay was immunoSEQ multiplex PCR. The data show over 150,000 clones, approximately 86% seen once. The clonotype originates from a woman aged 30 to 39 who had recovered from COVID-19. The specimen sequenced was PBMCs or T cells enriched from blood (not recorded which). The chain combines TRBV4-3 with TRBJ2-1, with 7 nucleotides matching TRBD2. CDR3 sequence reads: CASSQGGGSVTPRYNEQFF. The CDR3 DNA reads TGCGCCAGCAGCCAAGGGGGGGGGAGTGTCACACCCAGATACAATGAGCAGTTCTTC.